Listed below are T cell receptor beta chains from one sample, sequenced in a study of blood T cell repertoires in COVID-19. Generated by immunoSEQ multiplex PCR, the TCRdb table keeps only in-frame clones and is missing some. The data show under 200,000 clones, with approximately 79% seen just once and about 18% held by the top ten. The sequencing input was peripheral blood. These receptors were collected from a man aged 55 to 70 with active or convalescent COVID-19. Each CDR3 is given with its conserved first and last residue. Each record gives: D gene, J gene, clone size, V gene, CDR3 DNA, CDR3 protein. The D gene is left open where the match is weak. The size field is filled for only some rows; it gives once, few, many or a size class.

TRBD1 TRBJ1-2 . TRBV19 TGTGCCACCACAGGGACAGACCTATATGGCTACACCTTC CATTGTDLYGYTF
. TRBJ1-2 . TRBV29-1 TGCAGCGTCCGGATTTTACAGGGACCCTATGGCTACACCTTC CSVRILQGPYGYTF
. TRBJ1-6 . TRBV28 TGTGCCAGCAGTTCATTCCTCAGTACAGCTTCTTCACCCCTCCACTTT CASSSFLSTASSPLHF
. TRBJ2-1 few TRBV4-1 TGCGCCAGCAGCCCAGGGACTGTATACAATGAGCAGTTCTTC CASSPGTVYNEQFF
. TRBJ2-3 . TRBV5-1 TGCGCCAGCAGCTTGGAGGGCGGGAGCACAGATACGCAGTATTTT CASSLEGGSTDTQYF
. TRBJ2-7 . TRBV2 TGTGCCAGCACCGATCCAGAATCCTCCTACGAGCAGTACTTC CASTDPESSYEQYF
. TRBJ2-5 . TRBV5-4 TGTGCCAGCAGCCACGTACTCCGACAGGAGGTAGGAGAGACCCAGTACTTC CASSHVLRQEVGETQYF
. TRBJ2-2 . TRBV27 TGTGCCAGCAGTTTAAGGGTCAAGGGGACCGGGGAGCTGTTTTTT CASSLRVKGTGELFF
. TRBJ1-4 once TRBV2 TGTGCCAGCAGTCAAAACCGGGTCTCTAATGAAAAACTGTTTTTT CASSQNRVSNEKLFF
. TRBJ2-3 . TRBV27 TGTGCCAGCTCGGAGGAGAGCACAGATACGCAGTATTTT CASSEESTDTQYF
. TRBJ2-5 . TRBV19 TGTGCCAGTAGTGCACAGGGGGGGACATCGGAGACCCAGTACTTC CASSAQGGTSETQYF
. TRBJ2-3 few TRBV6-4 TGTGCCAGCAGCCTCCGCGGCGGCCGAGCCTCTAGCACAGATACGCAGTATTTT CASSLRGGRASSTDTQYF
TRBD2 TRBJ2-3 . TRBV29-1 TGCAGCGTTGAACGCTTCTCTAGCGGGAGGGCCCCAGATACGCAGTATTTT CSVERFSSGRAPDTQYF
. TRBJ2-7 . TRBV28 TGTGCCAGCAGTTCTCGGGGCTACGAGCAGTACTTC CASSSRGYEQYF
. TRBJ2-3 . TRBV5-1 TGCGCCAGCAGCTACCCGGTGGCGGGGTCCACAGATACGCAGTATTTT CASSYPVAGSTDTQYF
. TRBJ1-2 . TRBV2 TGTGCCAGCAGTGAATCTGGGGGGAACTATGGCTACACCTTC CASSESGGNYGYTF
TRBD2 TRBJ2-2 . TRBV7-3 TGTGCCAGCAGCCGGACTAGTTTTACCGGGGAGCTGTTTTTT CASSRTSFTGELFF
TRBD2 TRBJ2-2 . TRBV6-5 TGTGCCAGCAGTTCCCGACTAGCGGGAAACACCGGGGAGCTGTTTTTT CASSSRLAGNTGELFF
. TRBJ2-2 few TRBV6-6 TGTGCCAGCAGTTACCCCGAGGGTGCGGGCCCCGGGGAGCTGTTTTTT CASSYPEGAGPGELFF
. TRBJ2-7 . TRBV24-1 TGTGCCACCAGTGATTTAGCCTTTGGCGAGCAGTACTTC CATSDLAFGEQYF
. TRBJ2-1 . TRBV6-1 TGTGCCAGCAGTGAAGCCCGTAGGGGCCTTAGGCAGTTCTTC CASSEARRGLRQFF
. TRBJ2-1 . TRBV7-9 TGTGCCAGCAGTCCAAGGGCGGGGTCTGATGAGCAGTTCTTC CASSPRAGSDEQFF
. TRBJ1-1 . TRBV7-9 TGTGCCAGCAGCGTCCAGGACACTGAAGCTTTCTTT CASSVQDTEAFF
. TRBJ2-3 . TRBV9 TGTGCCAGCAGCGTAGTAGGGGCCACAGATACGCAGTATTTT CASSVVGATDTQYF
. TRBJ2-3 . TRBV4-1 TGCGCCAGCAGCCAAGGGACAGCCCCTAGCACAGATACGCAGTATTTT CASSQGTAPSTDTQYF
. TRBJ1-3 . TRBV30 TGTGCCTGGAGTGTACGGGGAGGGGGAGGAAACACCATATATTTT CAWSVRGGGGNTIYF
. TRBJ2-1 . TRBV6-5 TGTGCCAGCAGGGTAACAGGGTTTAACAATGAGCAGTTCTTC CASRVTGFNNEQFF
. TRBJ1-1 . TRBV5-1 TGCGCCAGCAGTCGGCGGGCGGGCACTGAAGCTTTCTTT CASSRRAGTEAFF
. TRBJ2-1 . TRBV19 TGTGCCAGTAGTTCTGGGCTCTACAATGAGCAGTTCTTC CASSSGLYNEQFF
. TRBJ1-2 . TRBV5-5 TGTGCCAGCAGCGATCTTCGGGAGCTCTATGGCTACACCTTC CASSDLRELYGYTF
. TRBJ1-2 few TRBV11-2 TGTGCCAGCAGCTTAGGCGCGAACTATGGCTACACCTTC CASSLGANYGYTF
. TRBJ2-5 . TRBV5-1 TGCGCCAGCAGCTTACAGGGTGCCCACGGGGAGACCCAGTACTTC CASSLQGAHGETQYF
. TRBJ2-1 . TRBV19 TGTGCCAGTAGTATGGGGCAGGGGGGTAGGAATGAGCAGTTCTTC CASSMGQGGRNEQFF
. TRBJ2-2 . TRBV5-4 TGTGCCAGCAGCCCCGATTTTAGTAGCGCGAACACCGGGGAGCTGTTTTTT CASSPDFSSANTGELFF
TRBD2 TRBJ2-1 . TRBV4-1 TGCGCCAGCAGCCGGGTTCAGACTAGCGCCGCGGGCAATGAGCAGTTCTTC CASSRVQTSAAGNEQFF
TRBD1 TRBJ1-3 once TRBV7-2 TGTGCCAGCAGTTTACTAAGAGGACAGGGGTCGGACACCATATATTTT CASSLLRGQGSDTIYF
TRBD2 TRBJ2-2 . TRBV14 TGTGCCAGCAGCCCCCAGCGGGGGGCGGCCGGGGAGCTGTTTTTT CASSPQRGAAGELFF
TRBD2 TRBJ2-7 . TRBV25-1 TGTGCCAGCAACTTGTATGGGGAGGGTTACGAGCAGTACTTC CASNLYGEGYEQYF